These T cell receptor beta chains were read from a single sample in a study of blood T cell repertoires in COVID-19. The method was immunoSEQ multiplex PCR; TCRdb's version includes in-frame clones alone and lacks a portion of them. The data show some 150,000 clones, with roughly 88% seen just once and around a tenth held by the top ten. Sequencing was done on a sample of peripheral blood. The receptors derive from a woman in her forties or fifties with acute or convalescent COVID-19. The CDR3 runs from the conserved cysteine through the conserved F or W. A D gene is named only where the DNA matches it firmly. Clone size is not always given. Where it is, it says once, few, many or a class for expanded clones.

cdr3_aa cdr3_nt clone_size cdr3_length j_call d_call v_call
CASSTPGLAGKYRTQYF TGTGCCAGCAGCACGCCGGGACTAGCGGGCAAGTATCGTACGCAGTATTTT - 17 TRBJ2-3 TRBD2 TRBV7-2
CASSIPSNQPQHF TGTGCCAGTAGTATACCGAGCAATCAGCCCCAGCATTTT - 13 TRBJ1-5 - TRBV19
CASSLSPRSYNEQFF TGTGCCAGCAGTTTATCCCCTAGATCCTACAATGAGCAGTTCTTC - 15 TRBJ2-1 - TRBV28
CASSFSLQGDQPQHF TGTGCCAGCAGCTTTTCCCTTCAGGGCGATCAGCCCCAGCATTTT few 15 TRBJ1-5 - TRBV7-9
CASSLAREVAVEQFF TGTGCCAGCAGCTTAGCTAGGGAGGTAGCCGTTGAGCAGTTCTTC - 15 TRBJ2-1 - TRBV7-2
CASSRPGGGNTIYF TGTGCCAGCAGCCGTCCCGGGGGGGGAAACACCATATATTTT once 14 TRBJ1-3 - TRBV6-6
CASSLEGTRYEQYF TGTGCCAGCAGCTTAGAAGGGACTCGCTACGAGCAGTACTTC - 14 TRBJ2-7 - TRBV7-8
CASSPGLAEETQYF TGTGCCAGCAGTCCGGGACTAGCGGAAGAGACCCAGTACTTC - 14 TRBJ2-5 TRBD2 TRBV7-9
CASRSGTGGPEAFF TGTGCCAGCAGGTCCGGGACAGGGGGCCCTGAAGCTTTCTTT - 14 TRBJ1-1 TRBD1 TRBV5-6
CASSQDGTAENTGELFF TGTGCCAGCAGCCAAGATGGCACAGCGGAAAACACCGGGGAGCTGTTTTTT - 17 TRBJ2-2 - TRBV3-1/TRBV3-2
CASSYSLGTSFGYTF TGTGCCAGCAGTTACTCGCTAGGCACCTCCTTCGGCTACACCTTC - 15 TRBJ1-2 - TRBV6-5
CASSRTLQGAGVAKNIQYF TGTGCCAGCAGCCGTACCTTACAGGGGGCTGGGGTAGCCAAAAACATTCAGTACTTC - 19 TRBJ2-4 TRBD1 TRBV27
CASSVGYGYTF TGTGCCAGCAGTGTCGGCTATGGCTACACCTTC - 11 TRBJ1-2 - TRBV2
CASSLTGTRSYEQYF TGCGCCAGCAGCTTGACCGGGACTAGATCCTACGAGCAGTACTTC - 15 TRBJ2-7 TRBD2 TRBV5-1
CASSTPGLTDTQYF TGCGCCAGCAGCACCCCAGGACTCACAGATACGCAGTATTTT - 14 TRBJ2-3 - TRBV5-1
CASSQQNYGYTF TGCGCCAGCAGCCAGCAGAACTATGGCTACACCTTC - 12 TRBJ1-2 - TRBV4-3
CSVEEGLGQGGYGYTF TGCAGCGTTGAAGAAGGTTTAGGACAGGGAGGATATGGCTACACCTTC once 16 TRBJ1-2 TRBD1 TRBV29-1
CASSEQGARSYEQYF TGTGCCAGCAGTGAACAGGGGGCCCGCTCCTACGAGCAGTACTTC - 15 TRBJ2-7 TRBD1 TRBV6-1
CASSPPSKFNSLRPSYEQYF TGTGCCAGCAGTCCACCGAGCAAATTTAACTCCCTACGCCCTTCCTACGAGCAGTACTTC - 20 TRBJ2-7 - TRBV27
CASSLSYNEQFF TGTGCCAGCAGCCTATCCTACAATGAGCAGTTCTTC - 12 TRBJ2-1 - TRBV6-2/TRBV6-3
CAIRDRDRGTHTIYF TGTGCCATCAGGGACCGGGACAGGGGGACCCACACCATATATTTT - 15 TRBJ1-3 TRBD1 TRBV10-3
CASSLVTGDSKNIQYF TGTGCCAGCAGCTTAGTCACAGGGGACTCCAAAAACATTCAGTACTTC - 16 TRBJ2-4 - TRBV7-8
CASRQAVNTGELFF TGTGCCAGCCGACAGGCCGTGAACACCGGGGAGCTGTTTTTT - 14 TRBJ2-2 - TRBV27
CASSVDQGAGNTIYF TGTGCCAGCAGCGTAGATCAGGGGGCAGGAAACACCATATATTTT - 15 TRBJ1-3 TRBD1 TRBV7-2
CASSGGGSYEQYF TGTGCCAGCAGTGGAGGGGGTTCCTACGAGCAGTACTTC - 13 TRBJ2-7 - TRBV25-1
CASSGLSYNSPLHF TGTGCCAGCAGCGGACTCTCCTATAATTCACCCCTCCACTTT once 14 TRBJ1-6 - TRBV3-1/TRBV3-2
CASLGDRPPNYGYTF TGTGCCAGCCTAGGGGACAGGCCGCCTAACTATGGCTACACCTTC - 15 TRBJ1-2 TRBD1 TRBV19
CASSFRPTDRAGNTIYF TGTGCCAGCAGCTTTCGGCCAACGGACAGGGCTGGAAACACCATATATTTT few 17 TRBJ1-3 TRBD1 TRBV5-4
CASSRRTLADEQFF TGCGCCAGCAGCCGAAGGACACTAGCGGATGAGCAGTTCTTC - 14 TRBJ2-1 TRBD2 TRBV4-3
CATSGLREWMGETQYF TGTGCCACCAGCGGGCTCAGGGAATGGATGGGAGAGACCCAGTACTTC once 16 TRBJ2-5 - TRBV15
CASSSYTSGRGETQYF TGTGCCAGCAGTTCCTACACTAGCGGGAGAGGAGAGACCCAGTACTTC - 16 TRBJ2-5 TRBD2 TRBV27
CASSLAGTTVLRNTEAFF TGCGCCAGCAGCTTGGCGGGGACAACGGTCCTTAGGAACACTGAAGCTTTCTTT once 18 TRBJ1-1 - TRBV5-1
CAISELGLSNYGYTF TGTGCCATCAGTGAGTTGGGGCTATCCAACTATGGCTACACCTTC - 15 TRBJ1-2 - TRBV10-3
CASSRTGGSNTEAFF TGTGCCAGTAGCCGGACAGGGGGATCGAACACTGAAGCTTTCTTT - 15 TRBJ1-1 TRBD1 TRBV19
CASSPDREQPQHF TGTGCCAGCTCACCGGACAGGGAGCAGCCCCAGCATTTT - 13 TRBJ1-5 TRBD1 TRBV18
CASSQDRGGGYEQYF TGCGCCAGCAGCCAAGATCGTGGGGGAGGCTACGAGCAGTACTTC - 15 TRBJ2-7 - TRBV4-3
CASGSLREQYF TGCGCCAGCGGATCCTTGCGGGAGCAGTACTTC - 11 TRBJ2-7 - TRBV10-2
CASSLEYVANYGYTF TGTGCCAGCAGCTTGGAATACGTAGCTAACTATGGCTACACCTTC - 15 TRBJ1-2 - TRBV5-4
CASRTGSGANVLTF TGTGCCAGCAGGACAGGCTCTGGGGCCAACGTCCTGACTTTC - 14 TRBJ2-6 - TRBV6-6
CASSLGGRTYEQYF TGCGCCAGCAGCTTGGGGGGGAGGACCTACGAGCAGTACTTC - 14 TRBJ2-7 - TRBV5-1
CASSQDSPAGKLFF TGTGCCAGCAGCCAAGATTCGCCCGCGGGAAAACTGTTTTTT - 14 TRBJ1-4 - TRBV4-2
CSVLDSEAFF TGCAGCGTCCTGGACTCTGAAGCTTTCTTT - 10 TRBJ1-1 - TRBV29-1
CASSYRVSSYNEQFF TGTGCCAGCAGTTACCGGGTGAGCTCCTACAATGAGCAGTTCTTC few 15 TRBJ2-1 - TRBV6-5
CSSEGSGRAYNEQFF TGCAGCTCGGAAGGTAGCGGGAGGGCCTACAATGAGCAGTTCTTC - 15 TRBJ2-1 TRBD2 TRBV29-1
CASSKAGVTEAFF TGTGCCAGTAGTAAGGCAGGGGTGACTGAAGCTTTCTTT few 13 TRBJ1-1 - TRBV19
CASSLERGATLSDEQFF TGTGCCAGCAGCTTAGAACGGGGAGCTACCCTATCCGATGAGCAGTTCTTC - 17 TRBJ2-1 - TRBV7-9
CASSESPTSTDTQYF TGCGCCAGCAGTGAGTCCCCGACTAGCACAGATACGCAGTATTTT few 15 TRBJ2-3 - TRBV10-2